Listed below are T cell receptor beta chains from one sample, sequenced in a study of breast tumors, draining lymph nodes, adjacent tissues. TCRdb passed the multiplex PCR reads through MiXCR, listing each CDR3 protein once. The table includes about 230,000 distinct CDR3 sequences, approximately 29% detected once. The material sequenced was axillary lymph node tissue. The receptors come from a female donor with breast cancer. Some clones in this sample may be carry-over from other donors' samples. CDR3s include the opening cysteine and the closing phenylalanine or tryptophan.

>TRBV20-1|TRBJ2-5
CSARDQNRYRVLKETQYF
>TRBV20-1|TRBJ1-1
CSASLNTEASF
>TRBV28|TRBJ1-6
CASRGNSRGPLHF
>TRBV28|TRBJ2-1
CASSALGPYNEQFF
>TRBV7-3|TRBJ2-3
CASSLGQGANTQYF
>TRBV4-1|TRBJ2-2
CASSQRSREAGELFF
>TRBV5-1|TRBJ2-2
CASSLSHTGELFF
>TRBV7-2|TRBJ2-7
CASSLGGVEQYF
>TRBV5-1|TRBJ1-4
CASSLEGQGNEKLFF
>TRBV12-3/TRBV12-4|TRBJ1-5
CASSFGKNQPQHF
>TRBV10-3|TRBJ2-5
CATSHRDVHQETQYF
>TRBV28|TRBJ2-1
CASSKRVLAYYNEQFF
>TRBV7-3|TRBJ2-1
CASSLCWGSTGRHEQFF
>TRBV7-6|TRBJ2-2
CASSSAGTPTNTGELFF
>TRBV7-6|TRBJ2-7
CASSLGTSVYEQYF
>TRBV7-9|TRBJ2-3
CASSLPGDTQYF
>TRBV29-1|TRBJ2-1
CSDRLAGDYNEQFF
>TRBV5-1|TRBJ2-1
CASSLVRARGYNEQFF
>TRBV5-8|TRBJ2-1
CASSLGGGSSYNEQFF
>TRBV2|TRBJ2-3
CASRVSPLSTDTQYF
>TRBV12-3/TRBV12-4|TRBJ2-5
CASRGTEGEETQYF
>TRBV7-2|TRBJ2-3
CASSSKPTTDTQYF
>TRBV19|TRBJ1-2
CASSILQGDGYTF
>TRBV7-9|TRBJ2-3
CASSLKSSGSGDTQYF
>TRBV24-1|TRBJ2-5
CATSARGRAGETQYF
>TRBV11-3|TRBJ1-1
CASSQGPSNTEAFF
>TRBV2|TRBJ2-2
CASSRTSRWAATGELFF
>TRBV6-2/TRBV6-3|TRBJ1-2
CATMGQGYGYTF
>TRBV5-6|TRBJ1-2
CASSRSYYGYTF
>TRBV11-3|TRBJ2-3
CGSSLEGLATDTQYF
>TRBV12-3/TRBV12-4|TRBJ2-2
CASSPSGRAWNGELFF
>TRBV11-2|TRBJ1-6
CASSLVAGRWNNSPLHF
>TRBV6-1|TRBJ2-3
CASSEAAGGPSTDTHYF
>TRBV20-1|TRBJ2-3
CSASRQGTDTQYF
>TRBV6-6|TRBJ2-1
CASTPPRAGAYNGQFF
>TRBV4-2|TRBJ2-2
CASSQFMWGDGELFF
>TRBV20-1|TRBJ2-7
CSASPLAGRVGEQYF
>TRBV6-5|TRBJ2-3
CASSRRAGFPDTQYF
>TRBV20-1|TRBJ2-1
CSARTSVGGRGNEQFF
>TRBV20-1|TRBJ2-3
CSARDSGPGTDTQYF
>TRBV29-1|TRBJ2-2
CSTRTSENTGELFF
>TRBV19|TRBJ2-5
CASSPGQEETQYF
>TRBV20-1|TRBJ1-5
CSARRGVKETQHF
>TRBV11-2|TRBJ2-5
CASSLDRGWRETQYF
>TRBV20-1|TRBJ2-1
CSASKGLAGASHNEQFF
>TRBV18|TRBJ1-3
CASPGTGRNTIYF
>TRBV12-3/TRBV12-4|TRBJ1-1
CASSFGARNTEAFF
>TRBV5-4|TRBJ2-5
CASSSLGPQETQYF